The 20 T cell receptor beta chains below all came from one sample that was sequenced in a study of T cells in narcolepsy. Some clones are missing from TCRdb's copy, which holds only in-frame ones; the method was immunoSEQ multiplex PCR. The table includes tens of thousands of clones, under 85% detected once. The sequencing sample was made of memory (CD45RA-) CD4+ T cells from blood. The receptors derive from a human donor in good health.

This rearrangement joins TRBV5-6 to TRBJ1-2, with 8 bases matching TRBD1. Germline V gene lookup returns CDR1 SGHDT and CDR2 YYEEEE. This CDR3 is 15 amino acids long. Trimming removed 2 bases from V and 0 bases from J; junction bases left unmatched: 3. This chain's CDR3 is CASSFEQGANYGYTF. The CDR3 DNA sequence: TGTGCCAGCAGCTTCGAACAGGGGGCTAACTATGGCTACACCTTC.

This sequence joins TRBV30 and TRBJ1-6; 9 bases line up with TRBD1. With V trimmed by 3 bases and J by 7 bases, 7 bases remained unmatched. Germline values: CDR1 GTSNPN, CDR2 SVGIG (reference sequence). The CDR3 has 15 residues. This CDR3 is CAWSARDRVNSPLHF. In DNA form, the CDR3 reads TGTGCCTGGAGCGCGAGGGACAGGGTCAATTCACCCCTCCACTTT.

This chain joins TRBV5-5 and TRBJ2-7, with 8 bases that match TRBD1. The CDR3 runs to 15 residues. Germline V gives CDR1 SGHKS, CDR2 YYEKEE (reference sequence). V gave up 0 bases and J gave up 0 bases; unmatched junction bases: 2. CDR3 loop: CASSLGDRSSYEQYF. CDR3 nucleotides: TGTGCCAGCAGCTTGGGGGACAGGAGCTCCTACGAGCAGTACTTC.

This chain connects TRBV4-3 to TRBJ2-3, with TRBD1 as a possible D gene (5 bases). The ends were cut back, 3 bases at V and 3 bases at J, with 10 bases in the middle. In germline, CDR1 is LGHNA, CDR2 YSLEER. The CDR3 spans 14 residues. This CDR3 is CASSHDSQTDTQYF. DNA of the CDR3: TGCGCCAGCAGCCACGACAGCCAAACAGATACGCAGTATTTT.

The sample holds one count of this clone. This chain connects TRBV2 to TRBJ2-1, with TRBD2 as a possible D gene (6 bases). Germline loops: CDR1 SNHLY, CDR2 FYNNEI. Trimming left V 10 bases short and J 7 bases short, with 17 bases between. The CDR3 is made up of 13 amino acids. The chain's CDR3 is CATKMGGGNEQFF. In DNA, the CDR3 is TGTGCCACCAAAATGGGGGGAGGAAATGAGCAGTTCTTC.

The chain couples TRBV29-1 to TRBJ2-3; TRBD1 matches 9 bases. This CDR3 spans 13 amino acids. The trim removed 6 bases at V and 0 bases at J, leaving 1 base unmatched. CDR1 is SQVTM, CDR2 ANQGSEA, per germline. The CDR3 is CSVGQGSTDTQYF. The CDR3 DNA is TGCAGCGTCGGACAGGGGAGCACAGATACGCAGTATTTT.

The CDR3 DNA reads as TGTGCCAGCAGTGACATAGGGCGGGGGGCCTACGAGCAGTACTTC. This codes for CASSDIGRGAYEQYF. The rearrangement joins TRBV25-1 to TRBJ2-7; 8 bases agree with TRBD2. This CDR3 comprises 15 residues. V lost 3 bases to trimming and J lost 2 bases; unmatched junction nucleotides: 6. Germline lookup yields CDR1 MGHDK and CDR2 SYGVNS.

This chain links TRBV5-6 with TRBJ2-3; 12 bases match TRBD2. Germline CDR1 is SGHDT and CDR2 is YYEEEE. This CDR3 spans 16 amino acids. With 3 bases clipped from V and 4 bases from J, the junction kept 6 bases outside the gene matches. The CDR3 DNA follows: TGTGCCAGCAGCTCCCTACTAGCGGGAGGCGCAGATACGCAGTATTTT. Translating gives CASSSLLAGGADTQYF.

V and J are TRBV2 and TRBJ2-5; 13 bases are shared with TRBD2. After removal of 4 bases from V and 5 bases from J, the junction contained 4 bases not matched to a gene. The germline V gene has CDR1 SNHLY and CDR2 FYNNEI. The CDR3 spans 15 residues. CDR3 nucleotide sequence: TGTGCCAGCAGTGTACTAGCGGGGGGGATCGAGACCCAGTACTTC. Protein sequence: CASSVLAGGIETQYF.

This clone was picked up a small number of times. The chain uses TRBV6-1 and TRBJ1-1; D is uncertain. The CDR3 consists of 12 residues. Trimming shortened V by 2 bases and J by 4 bases, and 5 bases separated the two germline ends. The germline CDR1 and CDR2 sequences are MNHNS and SASEGT. The CDR3 DNA is TGTGCCAGCAGTGAACAGGCCACTGAAGCTTTCTTT. Protein product: CASSEQATEAFF.

The V call is TRBV15, the J call TRBJ2-1, with 8 bases fitting TRBD2. With V trimmed by 1 base and J by 5 bases, 7 bases remained unmatched. There are 16 residues in the CDR3. CDR1 is LNHNV, CDR2 YYDKDF, per germline (reference sequence). Here the CDR3 reads CATSRGSGGFNNEQFF. The CDR3 nucleotides read TGTGCCACCAGCAGAGGGTCGGGAGGGTTCAACAATGAGCAGTTCTTC. Full variable domain (remainder filled in from reference TRBV15 and TRBJ2-1): DAMVIQNPRYQVTQFGKPVTLSCSQTLNHNVMYWYQQKSSQAPKLLFHYYDKDFNNEADTPDNFQSRRPNTSFCFLDIRSPGLGDTAMYLCATSRGSGGFNNEQFFGPGTRLTVL.

The chain carries TRBV11-1 and TRBJ2-1; D gene unclear. This CDR3 region has 16 residues. The germline gives CDR1 SGHAT, CDR2 FQDESV (reference sequence). Trimming removed 0 bases from V and 4 bases from J, with 13 bases in between. The CDR3 sequence is CASSLATDLTYNEQFF. CDR3 sequence (DNA): TGTGCCAGCAGCTTAGCGACTGACCTAACATACAATGAGCAGTTCTTC.

The rearrangement uses TRBV7-2 and TRBJ1-5; D perhaps matches TRBD1 (5 bases). The CDR3 is made up of 14 amino acids. Germline values: CDR1 SGHTA, CDR2 FQGNSA. V lost 1 base to trimming and J lost 7 bases, with 11 bases between them. The CDR3: CASSLGGRGQPQHF. In DNA form, the CDR3 reads TGTGCCAGCAGCTTAGGGGGGAGGGGACAGCCCCAGCATTTT.

This chain links TRBV19 with TRBJ2-2; TRBD1 aligns across 7 bases. Per the germline V gene, CDR1 is LNHDA and CDR2 is SQIVND (reference sequence). Trimming removed 3 bases from V and 6 bases from J; junction bases left unmatched: 7. The CDR3 totals 15 residues. This chain's CDR3 is CASSIIQGEPGELFF. CDR3 sequence (DNA): TGTGCCAGTAGTATTATTCAGGGGGAACCCGGGGAGCTGTTTTTT.

This clone was detected only a few times. The rearrangement joins TRBV6-1 to TRBJ2-5, with 7 bases identical to TRBD1. Trimming took 2 bases from V and 7 from J; bases not matched to a gene: 4. This CDR3 spans 13 amino acids. CDR1 is MNHNS, CDR2 SASEGT, per germline. The CDR3 loop is CASSEWAGGTQYF. The CDR3 DNA sequence: TGTGCCAGCAGTGAATGGGCAGGGGGGACCCAGTACTTC.

In its sample, this clone was seen once. The CDR3 here is CASSPHGGRAYEQYF. CDR3 coding DNA: TGCGCCAGCAGCCCCCACGGGGGGAGGGCCTACGAGCAGTACTTC. V is TRBV4-1 and J is TRBJ2-7, with 7 bases that match TRBD2. This CDR3 has 15 amino acids. V shed 4 bases and J 2 bases; nucleotides not matched to a gene: 8. The germline V gene encodes CDR1 MGHRA and CDR2 YSYEKL.

The chain is built from TRBV9 and TRBJ2-7; D unresolved. Germline CDR1 reads SGDLS; CDR2 reads YYNGEE. V shed 0 bases and J shed 1 base, with 8 bases lying between them. The CDR3 is 14 residues long. DNA of the CDR3: TGTGCCAGCAGCGTAGAGCACGGATCCTACGAGCAGTACTTC. Its translation is CASSVEHGSYEQYF.

The V call is TRBV2, the J call TRBJ1-1; 8 bases are shared with TRBD1. V lost 5 bases and J lost 4; bases outside the gene matches: 6. In germline, CDR1 is SNHLY, CDR2 FYNNEI. The CDR3 runs to 14 residues. The CDR3 here is CASSTRQGPTEAFF. CDR3 coding DNA: TGTGCCAGCAGTACCCGACAGGGGCCCACTGAAGCTTTCTTT.

The J gene is TRBJ1-1, the V gene TRBV6-5; 7 bases are shared with TRBD1. This CDR3 is 15 amino acids long. Losses at the gene ends were 2 bases for V and 1 base for J; bases not matched to a gene: 4. Per germline, CDR1 MNHEY and CDR2 SVGAGI. The CDR3 DNA sequence: TGTGCCAGCAGTTACAGGGGGCCCGAGAACACTGAAGCTTTCTTT. It translates to CASSYRGPENTEAFF.

J is TRBJ1-6 and V is TRBV28; the D gene is possibly TRBD1 (6 bases). CDR1 and CDR2 from the germline V gene are MDHEN and SYDVKM. This CDR3 has 13 residues. Trimming removed 8 bases at V and 10 bases at J, with 15 bases between. The CDR3 coding sequence is TGTGCCAGCCATCAAACAGGGAGGTCACCCCTCCACTTT. Amino acids: CASHQTGRSPLHF.